This T cell receptor beta chain was retrieved from a study of T cell changes during pregnancy in multiple sclerosis. The length of the CDR3 is 16 residues. After removal of 3 bases from V and 5 bases from J, the junction contained 9 bases not matched to a gene. Germline lookup yields CDR1 MGHRA and CDR2 YSYEKL. Data came from immunoSEQ multiplex PCR; TCRdb stores just in-frame clones and leaves some out. The sample holds approximately 130,000 clones, 93% seen once. V gene TRBV4-1 combines with J gene TRBJ2-1, with 8 bases aligning to TRBD1. Sequencing was performed on peripheral blood, taken before pregnancy. The receptor's source is a female donor with multiple sclerosis, enrolled in a pregnancy study. This CDR3 is CASSQVAGGSDNEQFF. CDR3 bases: TGCGCCAGCAGCCAGGTCGCAGGGGGCTCTGACAATGAGCAGTTCTTC.